Shown below are 30 T cell receptor beta chains from a single sample sequenced in a study of T and B cells in COVID-19 patients. Blood genomic DNA input for TRB amplification was about 220-500 ng. BIOMED2 TRB-A/B primer pools were used in multiplex TRB PCR. TCRdb used MiXCR to reprocess the multiplex PCR reads, holding one entry per CDR3 protein. Among about 16,000 distinct CDR3 sequences listed, about a quarter were seen once. Sequencing input: blood. All receptors derive from a human donor who had recovered from COVID-19.

Regarding this clonotype: This CDR3 fails to terminate in the conserved phenylalanine or tryptophan, so it likely reflects a read error. The DNA is omitted, as the CDR3 cannot be located on it reliably, and the CDR3 follows TCRdb's listing. The V call is TRBV5-6, the J call TRBJ2-5; the D call in the table, TRBD1, was not verified against the DNA. Germline CDR1 is SGHDT and CDR2 is YYEEEE. The CDR3 sequence runs 14 residues, both termini included. The CDR3 protein is CASSLEGAEQGLGI.

This clonotype was detected many times. The CDR3 nucleotides read TGTGCCAGCAAGGGGGAGGGCCAGGATACGCAGTATTTT. It translates to CASKGEGQDTQYF. The chain joins TRBV6-6 to TRBJ2-3, with D maybe TRBD2 (7 bases). The CDR3 contains 13 residues. Germline loops: CDR1 MNHNY, CDR2 SVGAGI (reference sequence). Trimming stripped 7 bases from V and 6 bases from J, with 14 bases between.

As to this clonotype: Possible read error: a much larger clone is one base away. The chain has TRBV18 and TRBJ2-3; tentatively, D is TRBD2 (6 bases). With 6 bases removed from V and 8 bases from J, the gap between germline ends came to 9 bases. Germline V gives CDR1 KGHSH, CDR2 LQKENI. This CDR3 region has 11 residues. CDR3 coding DNA: TGTGCCAGCTCGGCCGGGGGTACGCAGTATTTT. As protein: CASSAGGTQYF.

V is TRBV27 and J is TRBJ2-1, with TRBD1 matching 8 bases. The junction had 6 bases not matched to a gene; V was cut back by 4 bases and J by 4 bases. The CDR3 contains 15 residues. The germline V gene has CDR1 MNHEY and CDR2 SMNVEV (reference sequence). This chain's CDR3 is CASSSDRGAYNEQFF. DNA for the CDR3: TGTGCCAGCAGTTCCGACAGGGGCGCGTACAATGAGCAGTTCTTC.

The chain couples TRBV29-1 to TRBJ2-1; 11 bases line up with TRBD1. V gave up 7 bases and J gave up 4 bases; unmatched junction bases: 9. Germline CDR1 and CDR2: SQVTM and ANQGSEA. This CDR3 is built from 15 residues. The CDR3 reads CSAKRGTGGYNEQFF. DNA for the CDR3: TGCAGCGCCAAACGCGGGACAGGGGGGTACAATGAGCAGTTCTTC.

This clonotype was seen many times. The chain recombines TRBV30 with TRBJ2-7; D is unresolved. CDR1 and CDR2 from the germline V gene are GTSNPN and SVGIG (reference sequence). V was trimmed by 3 bases and J by 5 bases, leaving 11 bases between them. The CDR3 contains 12 residues. In nucleotides, the CDR3 is TGTGCCTGGAGCGCCCGAAAGGACGAGCAGTACTTC. Its translation is CAWSARKDEQYF.

This clonotype is categorized as medium-sized. This chain links TRBV29-1 with TRBJ2-7; 12 bases map to TRBD1. This CDR3 comprises 18 residues. After removal of 5 bases from V and 2 bases from J, the junction contained 16 bases not matched to a gene. The germline V gene encodes CDR1 SQVTM and CDR2 ANQGSEA. The CDR3 coding sequence is TGCAGCGTTATACCGGGACAGGGGGCGGGGCGCGAACCCTACGAGCAGTACTTC. Protein: CSVIPGQGAGREPYEQYF.

The chain links TRBV20-1 to TRBJ2-1, with D possibly being TRBD1 or TRBD2 (6 bases each). Trimming took 5 bases from V and 9 from J, leaving 17 bases between them. CDR1 and CDR2 from the germline V gene are DFQATT and SNEGSKA (reference sequence). CDR3 length: 13 residues. For the CDR3, the DNA is TGCAGTGCTGAGAAGGAGGGGGTGGGTGAGCAGTTCTTC. Translated, it gives CSAEKEGVGEQFF.

This clonotype was counted a few times. Relative to the germline gene, one junction end is altered; a read error may explain this. The V gene is TRBV4-2, the J gene TRBJ2-1; 7 bases fit TRBD2. Germline loops: CDR1 LGHNA, CDR2 YNFKEQ. The CDR3 consists of 14 residues. Written as DNA, the CDR3 is TGCGCCAGCAGCCATGGGACTACATACAATGAGCAGTTCTTC. It is translated as CASSHGTTYNEQFF.

The sample holds many counts of this clonotype. The rearrangement links TRBV6-2 or TRBV6-3 to TRBJ2-3; 7 bases map to TRBD2. V trimming: 7 bases; J trimming: 3 bases; junction bases outside the gene matches: 10. This CDR3 has 15 residues. Germline CDR1 reads MNHEY; CDR2 reads SVGEGT. DNA for the CDR3: TGTGCCAGCACCCGGTGGCGGGAGTTTACAGATACGCAGTATTTT. Protein product: CASTRWREFTDTQYF.

This clonotype has only a few counts. V and J are TRBV12-3 or TRBV12-4 and TRBJ1-5, with D perhaps TRBD1 (5 bases). This CDR3 is built from 14 residues. V was clipped by 5 bases and J by 4 bases, with 12 bases between them. The CDR3 is CASSRTSGNQPQHF. The CDR3 region has the DNA TGTGCCAGCAGTAGGACGTCAGGGAATCAGCCCCAGCATTTT.

The table lists this clonotype with a few counts. The rearrangement joins TRBV4-2 to TRBJ1-4; 7 bases are a match to TRBD1. Germline values: CDR1 LGHNA, CDR2 YNFKEQ. The length of the CDR3 is 17 residues. V gave up 1 base and J gave up 8 bases; unmatched junction bases: 13. For the CDR3, the DNA is TGTGCCAGCAGCCAAGCTCAGGGGGGACAGCATGAGGAAAAACTGTTTTTT. Amino acids: CASSQAQGGQHEEKLFF.

This clonotype occurred a few times. The J gene is TRBJ2-1, the V gene TRBV24-1; perhaps TRBD2 as D (5 bases). There are 16 residues in the CDR3. V was shortened by 0 bases and J by 2 bases, with 10 bases between the two germline ends. Looked up from germline, CDR1 is KGHDR and CDR2 is SFDVKD. As DNA, the CDR3 is TGTGCCACCAGTGATTTGGGAGCGGAGGCCTACAATGAGCAGTTCTTC. Amino acid sequence: CATSDLGAEAYNEQFF.

This clonotype is deemed medium-sized (0.01 to 0.1%). The gene calls are TRBV30 and TRBJ2-3; maybe TRBD2 (5 bases). Trimming shortened V by 4 bases and J by 4 bases, and 12 bases separated the two germline ends. Germline CDR1 reads GTSNPN; CDR2 reads SVGIG (reference sequence). The CDR3 sequence is 13 residues long. The CDR3 loop is CAWNYGSADTQYF. The CDR3, as DNA: TGTGCCTGGAATTATGGGAGCGCAGATACGCAGTATTTT.

This clonotype rates as medium-sized (0.01 to 0.1%). V usage is TRBV12-3 or TRBV12-4 and J usage is TRBJ2-7; 10 bases align to TRBD2. This CDR3 has 14 amino acids. After removal of 6 bases from V and 0 bases from J, the junction contained 2 bases not matched to a gene. Written as DNA, the CDR3 is TGTGCCAGCAGGTCTAGCGGGAGCTCCTACGAGCAGTACTTC. Its protein product is CASRSSGSSYEQYF.

The CDR3 reads CASSLDGSIDTQYF. In DNA form, the CDR3 reads TGTGCCAGCAGCTTGGACGGGAGTATCGATACGCAGTATTTT. The chain combines TRBV5-4 with TRBJ2-3; D perhaps matches TRBD2 (6 bases). The CDR3 runs 14 residues. V lost 0 bases to trimming and J lost 6 bases, with 11 bases between them. CDR1 and CDR2 (germline): SGHNT, YYREEE (reference sequence).

This clonotype was recorded a few times. This sequence joins TRBV6-5 and TRBJ2-7; perhaps TRBD2 as D (5 bases). The CDR3 contains 12 residues. Germline-derived CDR1 and CDR2 are MNHEY and SVGAGI. The V end was cut by 8 bases, the J end by 6 bases, with 14 bases between. The CDR3 region is CASRTAGSEQYF. DNA for the CDR3: TGTGCCAGCCGCACCGCGGGTAGCGAGCAGTACTTC.

This clonotype was seen ten or more times. The rearrangement joins TRBV30 to TRBJ1-6; D remains unclear. The V gene's germline CDR1 is GTSNPN and CDR2 SVGIG (reference sequence). The CDR3 totals 14 residues. V was shortened by 5 bases and J by 9 bases, with 17 bases between the two germline ends. The CDR3 reads CAWAGILYASPLHF. The DNA for the CDR3 is TGTGCCTGGGCTGGGATTCTCTACGCTTCACCCCTCCACTTT.

This clonotype is medium-sized. The chain links TRBV19 to TRBJ1-2; D possibly corresponds to TRBD1 (5 bases). CDR1 LNHDA and CDR2 SQIVND come from the germline V gene (reference sequence). Deletions cut 8 bases from V and 3 bases from J, with 10 bases between. The CDR3 totals 12 residues. CDR3 DNA sequence: TGTGCCAGTCAGGACAATTACTATGGCTACACCTTC. This codes for CASQDNYYGYTF. The entire variable domain, with the rest obtained from reference TRBV19 and TRBJ1-2, is as follows: DGGITQSPKYLFRKEGQNVTLSCEQNLNHDAMYWYRQDPGQGLRLIYYSQIVNDFQKGDIAEGYSVSREKKESFPLTVTSAQKNPTAFYLCASQDNYYGYTFGSGTRLTVV.

This clonotype was recorded a few times. This chain connects TRBV14 to TRBJ2-1; the D is unclear. The CDR3 runs to 14 residues. CDR1 and CDR2 from the germline V gene are SGHDN and FVKESK. Between the trimmed V and J ends, which lost 0 bases and 4 bases, there was a span of 7 bases. The CDR3 region has the DNA TGTGCCAGCAGCCAAGATGGACGATACAATGAGCAGTTCTTC. Translating gives CASSQDGRYNEQFF.

This clonotype has more than one count but fewer than ten. V and J are TRBV7-2 and TRBJ2-5, with unresolved D. The V end lost 8 bases, the J end lost 5 bases, and 6 bases lay between the germline ends. The germline V gene has CDR1 SGHTA and CDR2 FQGNSA. The CDR3 extends over 10 amino acids. The CDR3 nucleotides are TGTGCCAGCGGTTCGGAGACCCAGTACTTC. This translates into CASGSETQYF.

V gene TRBV5-6 combines with J gene TRBJ1-1; 8 nucleotides match TRBD1. The germline CDR1 and CDR2 sequences are SGHDT and YYEEEE. CDR3 length equals 14 residues. The V segment lost 4 bases and the J segment 4 bases; nucleotides outside the gene matches: 6. CDR3 region: CASSPGTGPTEAFF. Here the CDR3 DNA reads TGTGCCAGCAGCCCCGGGACAGGCCCCACTGAAGCTTTCTTT.

Many counts were recorded for this clonotype. One end of the junction fails to match germline, which may point to a read error. This chain uses TRBV5-6 with TRBJ2-1; no clear D gene. The CDR3 totals 11 residues. CDR1 and CDR2 (germline): SGHDT, YYEEEE. The CDR3 DNA is TGTGCCAGCAGGTTGGACGTTGAGCAGTTCTTC. It is translated as CASRLDVEQFF.

This clonotype has just a few counts. The V and J genes are TRBV12-3 or TRBV12-4 and TRBJ2-1; perhaps TRBD1 as D (5 bases). There are 12 residues in the CDR3. V lost 6 bases to trimming and J lost 7 bases, with 10 bases between them. Here the CDR3 DNA reads TGTGCCAGCAGGTCAGGGTCGAATGAGCAGTTCTTC. Amino acids: CASRSGSNEQFF.

As regards this clonotype: This may arise from a read error, as a much more abundant clone is one base away. The chain combines TRBV18 with TRBJ2-7; unclear D gene. Germline CDR1 reads KGHSH; CDR2 reads LQKENI. This CDR3 spans 14 amino acids. CDR3 sequence reads: CASSPPNYAYDQYF. Here the CDR3 DNA reads TGTGCCAGCTCACCACCGAACTACGCCTACGATCAGTACTTC.

This rearrangement joins TRBV6-1 to TRBJ1-1, with 9 bases matching TRBD1. The CDR3 sequence is 15 residues long. Trimming removed 5 bases from V and 3 bases from J; junction bases left unmatched: 7. Germline-derived CDR1 and CDR2 are MNHNS and SASEGT. The CDR3, as DNA: TGTGCCAGCAGTCTGCAGACAGGGGGTCACACTGAAGCTTTCTTT. The encoded protein is CASSLQTGGHTEAFF.

The chain has TRBV5-1 and TRBJ2-7; weak D call: TRBD2 (6 bases). V was pared by 7 bases and J by 3 bases, with 17 bases between. The CDR3 has 14 amino acids. CDR1 and CDR2 (germline): SGHRS, YFSETQ. The chain's CDR3 is CASSREYSNYEQYF. CDR3 sequence (DNA): TGCGCCAGCTCCCGGGAGTATTCTAACTACGAGCAGTACTTC.

This chain links TRBV7-3 with TRBJ2-1; D gene uncertain. The V and J ends lost 5 bases and 7 bases respectively, with 18 bases between them. In germline, CDR1 is SGHTA, CDR2 FQGTGA. The CDR3 loop spans 15 amino acids. The CDR3 loop is CASSEDRSSRNEQFF. DNA of the CDR3: TGTGCCAGCAGCGAGGACCGAAGTAGTCGGAATGAGCAGTTCTTC.

The rearrangement links TRBV28 to TRBJ1-1, with D maybe TRBD1 (6 bases). The germline V and J ends were trimmed by 4 bases and 3 bases, with 15 bases remaining between them. CDR1 is MDHEN, CDR2 SYDVKM, per germline. This CDR3 spans 15 amino acids. CDR3 sequence (DNA): TGTGCCAGCAGTTCAGCGGGGGCGCAGGACACTGAAGCTTTCTTT. Encoded protein: CASSSAGAQDTEAFF.

To note about this clonotype: Given a much more abundant clone one base away, this may be a read error. This chain links TRBV12-3 or TRBV12-4 with TRBJ2-2; D is unclear. The length of the CDR3 is 13 residues. V shed 0 bases and J shed 4 bases, with 3 bases lying between them. The CDR3 spells CASSLALTGELFF. DNA for the CDR3: TGTGCCAGCAGTTTAGCCCTCACCGGGGAGCTGTTTTTT.